Each of the 2 T cell receptor beta chains below was sequenced from the same sample in a study of shared clonotypes between healthy human individuals. Clones were read by immunoSEQ multiplex PCR, and TCRdb kept only the in-frame ones, dropping some. The sample holds around 2,100,000 clones, 85% to 95% seen once. Terminally differentiated effector memory CD45RA+ cells were excluded from the naive CD8 cells, which were CD45RO-negative and positively selected for CCR7. The sequencing input was naive CD8+ T cells sorted from blood. The receptors stem from a man aged 18 to 29 in good health.

The J gene is TRBJ1-1, the V gene TRBV5-1; D might be TRBD1 (5 bases). The CDR3 length is 15 residues. V gave up 1 base and J gave up 1 base, with 11 bases separating them. Germline V gives CDR1 SGHRS, CDR2 YFSETQ. CDR3 region: CASSLRGEGNTEAFF. As DNA, the CDR3 is TGCGCCAGCAGCTTGAGGGGCGAAGGGAACACTGAAGCTTTCTTT. Using reference TRBV5-1 and TRBJ1-1 for the parts outside the CDR3, the full variable domain is KAGVTQTPRYLIKTRGQQVTLSCSPISGHRSVSWYQQTPGQGLQFLFEYFSETQRNKGNFPGRFSGRQFSNSRSEMNVSTLELGDSALYLCASSLRGEGNTEAFFGQGTRLTVV.

The sample holds one count of this clone. The chain combines TRBV4-3 with TRBJ2-7, with D possibly TRBD1 on 6 matching bases. Trimming took off 5 bases at V and 0 bases at J, with 11 bases between the two ends. Germline V gene sequence: CDR1 LGHNA, CDR2 YSLEER. CDR3 size: 14 residues. CDR3 sequence (DNA): TGCGCCAGCAGCACCGACAGGACCTCCTACGAGCAGTACTTC. Translating it yields CASSTDRTSYEQYF.